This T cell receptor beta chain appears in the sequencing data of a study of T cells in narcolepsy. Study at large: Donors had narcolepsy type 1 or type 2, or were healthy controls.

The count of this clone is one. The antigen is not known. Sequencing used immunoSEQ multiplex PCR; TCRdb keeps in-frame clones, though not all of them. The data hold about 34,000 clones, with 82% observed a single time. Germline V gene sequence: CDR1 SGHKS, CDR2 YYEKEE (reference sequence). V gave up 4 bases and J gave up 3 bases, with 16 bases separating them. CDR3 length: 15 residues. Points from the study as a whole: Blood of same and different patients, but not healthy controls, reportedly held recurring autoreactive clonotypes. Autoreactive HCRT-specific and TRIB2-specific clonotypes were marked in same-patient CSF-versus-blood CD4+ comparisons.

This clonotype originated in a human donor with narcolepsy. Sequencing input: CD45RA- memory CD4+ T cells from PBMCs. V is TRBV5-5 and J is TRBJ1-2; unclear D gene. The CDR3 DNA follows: TGTGCCAGCAGCCCTCTAGGAGCTAACGACTATGGCTACACCTTC. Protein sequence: CASSPLGANDYGYTF.